Listed below are T cell receptor beta chains from one sample, sequenced in a study of cytomegalovirus exposure and HLA in healthy donors. Measured with immunoSEQ multiplex PCR; TCRdb has only the in-frame clones, and not every one. The table includes tens of thousands of clones, less than 10% detected once. Sequenced: PBMCs. The receptor source for this set is a man in his fifties in good health and CMV-seronegative. Both conserved end residues are part of each CDR3. The D gene is left open where the match is weak. Not all rows give a size; the values are once, few, many and, for expanded clones, a class.

D gene	V gene	clone size	J gene	CDR3 DNA	CDR3 protein
TRBD2	TRBV18	-	TRBJ2-1	TGTGCCAGCTCACGTGGCGGGGGCAATGAGCAGTTCTTC	CASSRGGGNEQFF
TRBD1	TRBV28	few	TRBJ1-5	TGTGCCAGCAGTTTGGGGACAGGGGGGTTTGGGGATCAGCCCCAGCATTTT	CASSLGTGGFGDQPQHF
TRBD2	TRBV6-5	-	TRBJ2-3	TGTGCCAGCAGTTATCGGGGGGGCTTCACAGATACGCAGTATTTT	CASSYRGGFTDTQYF
TRBD1	TRBV28	few	TRBJ1-1	TGTGCCAGCAGTTTATCGGGACAGGGGCTCACTGAAGCTTTCTTT	CASSLSGQGLTEAFF
-	TRBV6-1	few	TRBJ2-7	TGTGCCAGCAGCTACATAGGACAGTCCTACGAGCAGTACTTC	CASSYIGQSYEQYF
-	TRBV6-6	-	TRBJ2-3	TGTGCCAGCAGTTACGGTTTAGTAACAGATACGCAGTATTTT	CASSYGLVTDTQYF
TRBD2	TRBV29-1	few	TRBJ2-2	TGCAGCGCCTCACTAGCGGGGGTCACCCTTCGCGGGGAGCTGTTTTTT	CSASLAGVTLRGELFF
-	TRBV9	few	TRBJ1-6	TGTGCCAGCAGCTTGACGGGTTCACCCCTCCACTTT	CASSLTGSPLHF
TRBD2	TRBV7-3	few	TRBJ2-1	TGTGCCAGCAGCTCCTTACTAGCGGGGGGTGAGCAGTTCTTC	CASSSLLAGGEQFF
-	TRBV5-6	-	TRBJ2-5	TGTGCCAGCAGCGTGGCTAGCACCCCTAGGGAAGAGACCCAGTACTTC	CASSVASTPREETQYF
TRBD2	TRBV28	-	TRBJ2-7	TGTGCCAGCAGTTCACGGAAGACTAGCGGGAGTTGGGCATCCTACGAGCAGTACTTC	CASSSRKTSGSWASYEQYF
-	TRBV2	few	TRBJ2-4	TGTGCCAGCAGTGAAGCGTGGGCGGGGGCCAAAAACATTCAGTACTTC	CASSEAWAGAKNIQYF
TRBD1	TRBV29-1	few	TRBJ2-2	TGCAGCGTTGAAGAGGGACAGGGGGAGGAGCTGTTTTTT	CSVEEGQGEELFF
TRBD2	TRBV25-1	-	TRBJ2-7	TGTGCCAGCAGTGTAGCGGGAGGTTGGGGAGGCTACGAGCAGTACTTC	CASSVAGGWGGYEQYF
TRBD2	TRBV28	-	TRBJ2-3	TGTGCCACCCGACTAGCGGGAAGCACAGATACGCAGTATTTT	CATRLAGSTDTQYF
-	TRBV7-2	-	TRBJ2-6	TGTGCCAGCAGCTCCCAGGGGGGAGCCTCTGGGGCCAACGTCCTGACTTTC	CASSSQGGASGANVLTF
TRBD2	TRBV7-6	few	TRBJ2-7	TGTGCCAGCAGCCGCTTCGGAAAAGCGGGGGGGTCCTACGAGCAGTACTTC	CASSRFGKAGGSYEQYF
TRBD2	TRBV27	-	TRBJ2-4	TGTGCCAGCAGCCGTCTAGCGGGGGATCTAGCCAAAAACATTCAGTACTTC	CASSRLAGDLAKNIQYF
-	TRBV28	-	TRBJ1-5	TGTGCCAGCAGTTTAATCGGGAACAATCAGCCCCAGCATTTT	CASSLIGNNQPQHF
-	TRBV30	few	TRBJ1-5	TGTGCCTGGAGTGCGGGGAATCAGCCCCAGCATTTT	CAWSAGNQPQHF
-	TRBV10-3	few	TRBJ2-7	TGTGCCATCGGGGCCGGGACAAGCTCCTACGAGCAGTACTTC	CAIGAGTSSYEQYF
-	TRBV5-6	few	TRBJ2-2	TGTGCCAGCAGCTCCTTGGGGGCCGGCACCGGGGAGCTGTTTTTT	CASSSLGAGTGELFF
-	TRBV10-3	-	TRBJ2-5	TGTGCCAGCGGGACCACCCAAGAGACCCAGTACTTC	CASGTTQETQYF
TRBD2	TRBV5-1	-	TRBJ2-1	TGCGCCAGCAGCTTGGCCGGGACTAGCGGGGGGTATGAGCAGTTCTTC	CASSLAGTSGGYEQFF